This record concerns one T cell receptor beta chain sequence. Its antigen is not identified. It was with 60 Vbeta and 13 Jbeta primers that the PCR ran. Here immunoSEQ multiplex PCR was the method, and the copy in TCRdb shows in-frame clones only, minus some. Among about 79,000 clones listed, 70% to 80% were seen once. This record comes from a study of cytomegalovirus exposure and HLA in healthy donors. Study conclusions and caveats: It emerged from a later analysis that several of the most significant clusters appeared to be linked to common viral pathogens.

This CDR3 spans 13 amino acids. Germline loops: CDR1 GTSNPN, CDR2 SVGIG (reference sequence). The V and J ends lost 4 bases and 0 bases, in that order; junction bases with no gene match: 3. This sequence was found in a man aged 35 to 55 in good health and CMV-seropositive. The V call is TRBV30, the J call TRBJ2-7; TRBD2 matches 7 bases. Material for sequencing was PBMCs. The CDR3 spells CAWNPSGSYEQYF. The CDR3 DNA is TGTGCCTGGAATCCTAGCGGCTCCTACGAGCAGTACTTC.